This T cell receptor (beta chain) emerged from a study of graft-versus-host responses after intestinal transplantation. Study-level background: Anti-thymocyte globulin served as induction for all recipients, who then took tacrolimus and steroids for 3 to 4 years.

This clone was recorded only once. Its antigen remains unidentified. TCRdb keeps only in-frame clones here, not all; method: immunoSEQ multiplex PCR. Seen here are more than 10,000 clones, approximately 93% observed once, and the top ten hold 4% to 5.5%. General study points: Some GvH clones appeared in ileal mucosa or blood before recipient bone marrow.

CDR1 PRHDT and CDR2 FYEKMQ come from the germline V gene (reference sequence). V lost 0 bases and J lost 0; bases outside the gene matches: 11. The length of the CDR3 is 19 residues. The material was PBMCs, obtained 950 to 1,300 days after intestinal transplantation. The TCR originated in a human patient who received an intestinal transplant, so some T cells may come from the graft donor. V is TRBV13 and J is TRBJ1-5; 7 bases map to TRBD1. The CDR3 DNA sequence: TGTGCCAGCAGCTTAGGGACAGGGAGGGGAGCTTATAGCAATCAGCCCCAGCATTTT. Translated, it gives CASSLGTGRGAYSNQPQHF.